This TCR beta chain was found in a study of Tregs in tolerant kidney transplant recipients. CDR3 length: 14 amino acids. Trimming pared 7 bases from V and 2 bases from J, leaving 15 bases between. Germline CDR1 is MNHNS and CDR2 is SASEGT. Assay used: immunoSEQ multiplex PCR; TCRdb lists only in-frame clones, some missing. This repertoire shows some 240,000 clones, 84% found once; its top ten account for about 0.64%. Sample: CD4+ T cells from blood. This clonotype was obtained from a human donor in good health. This rearrangement joins TRBV6-1 to TRBJ2-7; weak D call: TRBD2 (6 bases). DNA of the CDR3: TGTGCCAGCAAGTGGGGGGAAGGACCCTACGAGCAGTACTTC. Translating gives CASKWGEGPYEQYF.